The 9 T cell receptor beta chains given below trace back to one sample, sequenced in a study of T cells in Graves' hyperthyroidism and ophthalmopathy. It was RNA transcripts that yielded the amplified TCR beta CDR3 regions. An initial round of RT-PCR targeting the TCR CDR3 relied on the HTBI primer set. MiXCR, applied by TCRdb to the multiplex PCR reads, yields one record per CDR3 protein. In the table there are about 600,000 distinct CDR3 sequences, around 13% of which are singletons. Sequences were obtained from blood. These receptors all come from a woman between 45 and 60 years old with Graves' ophthalmopathy.

This clonotype showed up just a few times. V is TRBV12-3 or TRBV12-4 and J is TRBJ1-2, with a tentative D call TRBD1 (5 bases). The CDR3 contains 13 residues. Trimming removed 3 bases from V and 6 bases from J, with 11 bases in between. The CDR3 sequence is CASSFYRGNGYTF. The CDR3 region has the DNA TGTGCCAGCAGTTTTTATCGGGGGAATGGCTACACCTTC.

This clonotype has just a few counts. J is TRBJ2-2 and V is TRBV6-2 or TRBV6-3; 8 positions agree with TRBD2. The junction had 10 bases not matched to a gene; V was cut back by 4 bases and J by 6 bases. CDR3 length equals 16 residues. Germline V gene data show CDR1 as MNHEY and CDR2 as SVGEGT. The chain's CDR3 is CASSSAGLGFPGELFF. The CDR3 DNA is TGTGCCAGCAGTTCGGCGGGACTAGGGTTCCCCGGGGAGCTGTTTTTT.

In this sample, this clonotype turned up many times. The chain links TRBV18 to TRBJ2-7; D gene unclear. The germline V gene has CDR1 KGHSH and CDR2 LQKENI. The germline V and J ends were trimmed by 3 bases and 6 bases, with 15 bases remaining between them. The CDR3 runs 14 residues. The CDR3 here is CASSPLSLSGEQYF. CDR3 DNA sequence: TGTGCCAGCTCACCGCTATCCCTGTCGGGCGAGCAGTACTTC.

There are many counts of this clonotype. V is TRBV3-1 and J is TRBJ2-4, with D uncertain. The CDR3 runs to 15 residues. Trimming took off 1 base at V and 0 bases at J, with 7 bases between the two ends. Looked up from germline, CDR1 is LGHDT and CDR2 is YNNKEL (reference sequence). DNA for the CDR3: TGTGCCAGCAGCCAAGTACGATTAGCCAAAAACATTCAGTACTTC. The encoded protein is CASSQVRLAKNIQYF.

This chain uses TRBV3-1 with TRBJ1-1; no definite D call. CDR3 size: 15 residues. Germline CDR1 LGHDT, CDR2 YNNKEL (reference sequence). V was cut by 1 base and J by 6 bases, with 15 bases left in between. CDR3 in amino acids: CASSQALSPRAEAFF. The CDR3 bases are TGTGCCAGCAGCCAAGCTCTCTCCCCTCGGGCTGAAGCTTTCTTT.

In this sample, this clonotype turned up once. The gene calls are TRBV7-3 and TRBJ2-1; D perhaps matches TRBD1 (6 bases). The CDR3 totals 18 residues. Trimming removed 4 bases from V and 0 bases from J, with 19 bases in between. Germline V gene sequence: CDR1 SGHTA, CDR2 FQGTGA. The DNA of the CDR3 is TGTGCCAGCAGCTCCCAGGGTGGGCAGGGGAGCTCCTACAATGAGCAGTTCTTC. Encoded protein: CASSSQGGQGSSYNEQFF.

The table lists this clonotype with a few counts. The CDR3 bases are TGTGCCAGCAGCACAGGGGGCGGTTCCTACAATGAGCAGTTCTTC. This sequence encodes CASSTGGGSYNEQFF. The chain is built from TRBV7-9 and TRBJ2-1; 9 bases match TRBD1. The germline CDR1 and CDR2 sequences are SEHNR and FQNEAQ (reference sequence). V trimming: 5 bases; J trimming: 1 base; junction bases outside the gene matches: 3. The CDR3 has 15 amino acids. The full variable domain, with the rest looked up from reference TRBV7-9 and TRBJ2-1, is DTGVSQNPRHKITKRGQNVTFRCDPISEHNRLYWYRQTLGQGPEFLTYFQNEAQLEKSRLLSDRFSAERPKGSFSTLEIQRTEQGDSAMYLCASSTGGGSYNEQFFGPGTRLTVL.

This clonotype appeared many times. The chain joins TRBV11-3 to TRBJ1-1; 7 positions match TRBD1. This CDR3 has 13 residues. Germline values: CDR1 SGHNT, CDR2 YENEEA. V lost 5 bases, J lost 7 bases, and 7 bases stayed unmatched. This CDR3 reads CASSPGTDLEAFF. CDR3 DNA sequence: TGTGCCAGCAGCCCCGGGACAGACCTTGAAGCTTTCTTT.

This clonotype was seen many times. The gene calls are TRBV20-1 and TRBJ2-5, with D perhaps matching TRBD1 (5 bases). Deletions cut 1 base from V and 5 bases from J, with 8 bases between. Germline CDR1 is DFQATT and CDR2 is SNEGSKA (reference sequence). The CDR3 covers 12 residues. The DNA of the CDR3 is TGCAGTGCTAGAGGGACATCGGAGACCCAGTACTTC. Translation: CSARGTSETQYF.